A single sample gave rise to the 8 T cell receptor beta chains below, sequenced in a study of technical replicates of blood from a few donors. Method: immunoSEQ multiplex PCR; TCRdb's copy keeps in-frame clones and lacks some. The profile shows tens of thousands of clones, approximately 95% of them singletons. Sample: T cells isolated from PBMCs. Every receptor here comes from a human donor in good health.

The chain joins TRBV18 to TRBJ2-7; TRBD1 matches 8 bases. Looked up from germline, CDR1 is KGHSH and CDR2 is LQKENI. V trimming: 5 bases; J trimming: 2 bases; junction bases outside the gene matches: 5. The CDR3 runs 14 residues. The CDR3 loop is CASSARDRPYEQYF. CDR3 nucleotides: TGTGCCAGCTCAGCCCGGGACAGGCCCTACGAGCAGTACTTC.

The genes are TRBV10-3 and TRBJ2-5; 10 bases agree with TRBD2. There are 15 residues in the CDR3. Germline V CDR1 and CDR2: ENHRY, SYGVKD. The V segment lost 4 bases and the J segment 4 bases; nucleotides outside the gene matches: 6. The CDR3 DNA reads TGTGCCATCAGTGGGTTAGCGGGAGGTTCAGAGACCCAGTACTTC. It codes for CAISGLAGGSETQYF.

This chain links TRBV19 with TRBJ2-3; 11 positions agree with TRBD2. Germline lookup yields CDR1 LNHDA and CDR2 SQIVND (reference sequence). The ends lost 3 bases at V and 5 bases at J; junction bases unmatched: 10. The CDR3 sequence is 17 residues long. The chain's CDR3 is CASSMTILAGALDTQYF. The CDR3 nucleotides read TGTGCCAGTAGTATGACGATACTAGCGGGAGCCCTAGATACGCAGTATTTT.

This chain joins TRBV28 and TRBJ2-4; D may be TRBD2 (6 bases). In germline, CDR1 is MDHEN, CDR2 SYDVKM. The CDR3 length is 15 residues. V shed 3 bases and J shed 2 bases, with 11 bases lying between them. This CDR3 reads CASSFSEGSKNIQYF. The CDR3 DNA is TGTGCCAGCAGTTTCTCGGAGGGTTCCAAAAACATTCAGTACTTC.

This clone appeared a single time. This chain joins TRBV15 and TRBJ2-1; 9 bases fit TRBD1. The V gene end was trimmed by 3 bases and the J gene end by 7 bases; junction bases not matched to a gene: 7. Germline V gene lookup returns CDR1 LNHNV and CDR2 YYDKDF (reference sequence). The CDR3 has 15 amino acids. The CDR3 region has the DNA TGTGCCACCAGCAGCTCAACAGGGGGCCTGAATGAGCAGTTCTTC. Protein: CATSSSTGGLNEQFF.

The V call is TRBV5-5, the J call TRBJ1-1; 11 positions agree with TRBD1. Germline V gene data show CDR1 as SGHKS and CDR2 as YYEKEE (reference sequence). The CDR3 length is 15 residues. V lost 0 bases to trimming and J lost 5 bases; unmatched junction nucleotides: 3. CDR3: CASSLAGTGGTEAFF. The CDR3 DNA sequence: TGTGCCAGCAGCTTGGCCGGGACAGGGGGTACTGAAGCTTTCTTT.

The V gene is TRBV7-2, the J gene TRBJ2-1, with 7 nucleotides matching TRBD2. Losses at the gene ends were 2 bases for V and 12 bases for J; bases not matched to a gene: 1. Looked up from germline, CDR1 is SGHTA and CDR2 is FQGNSA. This CDR3 contains 11 residues. The DNA for the CDR3 is TGTGCCAGCAGCTTACGGGGGGTGCAGTTCTTC. It yields the protein CASSLRGVQFF.

The chain combines TRBV7-3 with TRBJ2-2; 8 nucleotides align to TRBD2. The germline V gene has CDR1 SGHTA and CDR2 FQGTGA. The junction had 5 bases not matched to a gene; V was cut back by 4 bases and J by 1 base. The CDR3 extends over 16 amino acids. The CDR3 protein is CASSSGRAENTGELFF. The CDR3 DNA is TGTGCCAGCAGCTCCGGGAGGGCAGAGAACACCGGGGAGCTGTTTTTT.